The entry below describes one T cell receptor beta chain. This clonotype has more than one count but fewer than ten. This receptor's antigen is unknown. There are no base qualities to consult, and no much larger clone falls within one base. Explained via the paper, the treatment or condition label denotes: live attenuated yellow fever vaccine strain. PBMCs were isolated from peripheral blood using a standard Ficoll-Paque protocol. Dynabeads CD4 and CD8 positive selection kits were used to isolate CD4 and CD8 T-cell fractions. RNA was extracted with TriZol from bulk PBMCs, CD4 and CD8 fractions, and dextramer-positive and dextramer-negative fractions. The data derive from a study of T cells after yellow fever vaccination (dated by TCRdb to about 2019). General notes on the study: The SMART-Seq v4 Ultra Low Input RNA kit was used to prepare libraries from fractions with low cell numbers. Blood was drawn at multiple timepoints before and after primary and secondary immunization, with bulk PBMC replicates and cell subsets isolated. Two healthy male donors, one aged 18 to 30 and one aged 30 to 39 years, were included in the cohort. Bulk TCR alpha and beta repertoires were sequenced longitudinally to track T-cell clones before and after primary and booster YFV17D yellow fever vaccination.

Study-wide findings and limitations: FACS-sorted repertoires could contain abundant contaminating clonotypes from the bulk population, so computational filtering was required. Because the study included only two donors, the extent to which the findings can be generalized is limited. Most clones expanded after primary vaccination (96% of CD4 and approximately 90% of CD8) were re-detected after the booster, suggesting that broad memory maintenance occurred. Compared with the primary T-cell response, the secondary T-cell response was faster but weaker, reaching its peak on day 5 rather than on day 15. A small share of clonotypes was detected in both CD4 and CD8 compartments, with the overlap likely arising from convergent recombination.

The instrument was an Illumina NovaSeq 6000. TCR cDNA was synthesized by 5'RACE template switching, through which a universal primer site and unique molecular identifiers were introduced. cDNA synthesis was primed from both the TCR alpha and TCR beta constant segments. Two PCR steps were used to amplify libraries, with sample barcodes and sequencing adapters being added in the second step. Sequencing of libraries was done on Illumina HiSeq 2500 (2x100 bp) or NovaSeq (2x150 bp). The source study handled its data this way. MIGEC was used to demultiplex reads and collapse the reads into UMI consensus sequences, and MiXCR was used for V(D)J alignment. Vaccine-responding clonotypes were identified with edgeR using replicate PBMC samples, with FDR below 0.01 and a log2 fold change above 5 up to day 15 being required. CD4 or CD8 identity was assigned to each bulk clonotype according to whether the clonotype was present at higher abundance in the sequenced CD4 repertoire or the sequenced CD8 repertoire. The public sequencing data were trimmed at Q25 with fastp and processed into clonotypes with MiXCR by TCRdb, which kept only in-frame beta chains. Entries are consolidated by CDR3 protein sequence, retaining the most common genes and DNA. The V and J calls shown here were made by TCRdb, not taken from the authors' results. The sample records about 130,000 distinct CDR3 sequences, roughly 9% of which are singletons. Of the sample, approximately 37% falls within the top ten clones.

From the cysteine up to the phenylalanine, the CDR3 has a length of 14 residues. Only the CDR3 part of the read is kept: 42 bases, read in frame from the first base. After removal of 0 bases from V and 7 bases from J, the junction retains 3 bases not matched to a gene. The germline V gene supplies CDR1 MGHRA and CDR2 YSYEKL. The receptor was isolated from a man aged 18 to 29 who received the YFV17D yellow fever vaccine. This material consisted of CD8+ T cells sorted from PBMCs, taken on the day of the yellow fever booster vaccination. This chain is built from TRBV4-1 and TRBJ2-4; TRBD1 agrees with 7 junctional bases. The CDR3 protein: CASSQEGTANIQYF. The DNA reads as follows: TGCGCCAGCAGCCAAGAAGGGACAGCGAACATTCAGTACTTC.